A single sample gave rise to the 30 T cell receptor beta chains below, sequenced in a study of PD-1 blockade in classical Hodgkin lymphoma. Clones were sequenced by immunoSEQ multiplex PCR, and TCRdb holds only the in-frame ones, with some missing. This table holds 95,000 to 100,000 clones, 80% to 90% found once. In every patient, relapse followed autologous stem cell transplantation, while exposure to brentuximab vedotin differed. This sample comprised peripheral blood mononuclear cells (PBMCs), obtained before the second cycle of nivolumab. The source of these receptors is a human donor with classical Hodgkin lymphoma.

V gene TRBV30 combines with J gene TRBJ1-6; 9 bases align to TRBD1. From germline, CDR1 is GTSNPN and CDR2 SVGIG (reference sequence). V shed 6 bases and J 6 bases; nucleotides not matched to a gene: 9. The length of the CDR3 is 15 residues. In nucleotides, the CDR3 is TGTGCCTGCCACCCTGGGACAGGGACTAATTCACCCCTCCACTTT. It encodes CACHPGTGTNSPLHF.

The genes are TRBV6-6 and TRBJ1-2, with D tentatively TRBD1 (5 bases). CDR3 length: 13 residues. V was cut by 7 bases and J by 0 bases, with 9 bases left in between. Germline CDR1 reads MNHNY; CDR2 reads SVGAGI (reference sequence). The CDR3 protein is CASKRDANYGYTF. The DNA for the CDR3 is TGTGCCAGCAAGAGGGACGCTAACTATGGCTACACCTTC.

The J gene is TRBJ2-7, the V gene TRBV27; D is possibly TRBD2 (5 bases). CDR1 is MNHEY and CDR2 is SMNVEV in the germline V gene (reference sequence). The CDR3 totals 14 residues. V lost 10 bases, J lost 3 bases, and 19 bases lay in between. For the CDR3, the DNA is TGTGCCACAGCCGTACGGGGAAAATACTACGAGCAGTACTTC. Its protein product is CATAVRGKYYEQYF.

The chain joins TRBV9 to TRBJ2-7; 10 bases line up with TRBD1. Germline CDR1 SGDLS, CDR2 YYNGEE. The CDR3 loop spans 15 amino acids. Trimming cost V 4 bases and J 2 bases; bases outside gene matches: 6. The DNA for the CDR3 is TGTGCCAGCAGCCTTGGGACAGGGGTGGCCTACGAGCAGTACTTC. This encodes CASSLGTGVAYEQYF.

V is TRBV5-4 and J is TRBJ1-3; tentatively, D is TRBD1 (5 bases). Trimming shortened V by 0 bases and J by 1 base, and 11 bases separated the two germline ends. There are 16 residues in the CDR3. CDR1 SGHNT and CDR2 YYREEE come from the germline V gene (reference sequence). The CDR3 nucleotides are TGTGCCAGCAGCTTGGCAGGGACGGAATCTGGAAACACCATATATTTT. It codes for CASSLAGTESGNTIYF.

The CDR3 DNA is TGTGCCAGCAGCTTAGATGGCGTGAGCAATCAGCCCCAGCATTTT. It translates to CASSLDGVSNQPQHF. This chain joins TRBV11-2 and TRBJ1-5, with unresolved D. CDR3 length equals 15 residues. Trimming took 0 bases from V and 1 from J, leaving 7 bases between them. Per the germline V gene, CDR1 is SGHAT and CDR2 is FQNNGV.

The chain recombines TRBV6-4 with TRBJ1-1; the D gene is possibly TRBD1 (6 bases). CDR3 length equals 13 residues. Trimming cost V 6 bases and J 12 bases, with 20 bases left between them. Germline-derived CDR1 and CDR2 are MRHNA and SNTAGT. DNA for the CDR3: TGTGCCAGCAGAGCAGGGGAGGGGCTCGCTACTTTCTTT. Amino acids: CASRAGEGLATFF.

This clone has just a few counts. The chain joins TRBV6-1 to TRBJ1-6; perhaps TRBD1 as D (5 bases). There are 15 residues in the CDR3. Trimming took 7 bases from V and 10 from J, leaving 20 bases between them. Germline assignment: CDR1 MNHNS and CDR2 SASEGT. The CDR3 DNA reads TGTGCCAGCAAACAGGACGCGAGAGGGGTGTCACCCCTCCACTTT. It translates to CASKQDARGVSPLHF.

This rearrangement joins TRBV6-5 to TRBJ2-1; no clear D gene. Germline CDR1 reads MNHEY; CDR2 reads SVGAGI. The CDR3 totals 13 residues. The germline V and J ends were trimmed by 7 bases and 6 bases, with 13 bases remaining between them. CDR3 sequence reads: CASKCTRPNEQFF. The CDR3 DNA follows: TGTGCCAGCAAGTGTACACGGCCCAATGAGCAGTTCTTC.

The chain links TRBV7-9 to TRBJ2-7; possibly TRBD1 for D (5 bases). V dropped 8 bases and J dropped 2 bases, with 13 bases sitting between them. The germline gives CDR1 SEHNR, CDR2 FQNEAQ (reference sequence). The CDR3 is made up of 13 amino acids. In nucleotides, the CDR3 is TGTGCCAGCGCCAGGGCTTGGCCCTACGAGCAGTACTTC. This translates into CASARAWPYEQYF. Based on the CDR3 plus reference TRBV7-9 and TRBJ2-7, the full variable domain is DTGVSQNPRHKITKRGQNVTFRCDPISEHNRLYWYRQTLGQGPEFLTYFQNEAQLEKSRLLSDRFSAERPKGSFSTLEIQRTEQGDSAMYLCASARAWPYEQYFGPGTRLTVT.

The chain joins TRBV19 to TRBJ1-1; TRBD1 matches 7 bases. This CDR3 contains 13 residues. The germline V gene encodes CDR1 LNHDA and CDR2 SQIVND (reference sequence). Trimming cost V 6 bases and J 8 bases; bases outside gene matches: 9. CDR3 in amino acids: CASSSYLTGEAFF. CDR3 DNA: TGTGCCAGTAGCTCTTACCTGACAGGGGAAGCTTTCTTT.

This sequence joins TRBV27 and TRBJ2-7, with D unclear. CDR1 MNHEY and CDR2 SMNVEV come from the germline V gene (reference sequence). There are 14 residues in the CDR3. Trimming removed 5 bases at V and 0 bases at J, with 11 bases between. The CDR3 sequence: CASSSYLNSYEQYF. DNA for the CDR3: TGTGCCAGCAGTAGCTATCTGAACTCCTACGAGCAGTACTTC.

Concerning this clone itself: One end of the junction varies from germline; a read error may be responsible. The sample carries other DNA sequences with the same CDR3. The chain is built from TRBV30 and TRBJ1-1; no clear D. Germline V gives CDR1 GTSNPN, CDR2 SVGIG (reference sequence). The CDR3 covers 13 residues. The CDR3 sequence: CAWSQTYNTEAFF. For the CDR3, the DNA is TGTGCCTGGAGTCAGACCTATAACACTGAAGCCTTCTTT.

This clone was seen a single time. The CDR3 is CSATAGSWYF. In DNA form, the CDR3 reads TGCAGTGCTACAGCGGGGTCCTGGTATTTT. This chain connects TRBV20-1 to TRBJ2-3, with 7 bases fitting TRBD2. The germline gives CDR1 DFQATT, CDR2 SNEGSKA (reference sequence). The CDR3 spans 10 residues. The V gene end was trimmed by 4 bases and the J gene end by 14 bases; junction bases not matched to a gene: 6.

The chain joins TRBV9 to TRBJ2-3, with 13 bases lining up with TRBD2. Germline CDR1 SGDLS, CDR2 YYNGEE. CDR3 length equals 19 residues. The V segment lost 1 base and the J segment 5 bases; nucleotides outside the gene matches: 13. CDR3 region: CASSVIGQVWTSGRDTQYF. Here the CDR3 DNA reads TGTGCCAGCAGCGTAATAGGCCAGGTCTGGACTAGCGGGAGAGATACGCAGTATTTT.

The chain is built from TRBV7-9 and TRBJ1-1; D not certain. CDR1 and CDR2 from the germline V gene are SEHNR and FQNEAQ (reference sequence). The CDR3 runs 14 residues. V lost 2 bases and J lost 2, with 9 bases in between. CDR3 residues: CASSLKRDNTEAFF. CDR3 DNA: TGTGCCAGCAGCTTAAAACGCGACAACACTGAAGCTTTCTTT.

The J gene is TRBJ1-1, the V gene TRBV4-1; unclear D gene. Germline V lookup: CDR1 MGHRA, CDR2 YSYEKL. The CDR3 length is 15 residues. The V gene lost 0 bases and the J gene lost 1 base, with 9 bases spanning the gap. The CDR3, as DNA: TGCGCCAGCAGCCAAGAGAGGGTCTCGAACACTGAAGCTTTCTTT. This sequence encodes CASSQERVSNTEAFF.

This chain connects TRBV29-1 to TRBJ1-5; 7 bases match TRBD1. CDR3 size: 13 residues. The junction had 10 bases not matched to a gene; V was cut back by 3 bases and J by 11 bases. The V gene's germline CDR1 is SQVTM and CDR2 ANQGSEA. The CDR3, as DNA: TGCAGCGTTGAGGGCCCAGGGACAGAGGCCCAGCATTTT. Protein sequence: CSVEGPGTEAQHF.

This rearrangement joins TRBV6-5 to TRBJ2-1; D not certain. There are 15 residues in the CDR3. Germline-derived CDR1 and CDR2 are MNHEY and SVGAGI. V lost 7 bases to trimming and J lost 0 bases, with 13 bases between them. As DNA, the CDR3 is TGTGCCAGCACAGGCTCCGGTAGCTCCTACAATGAGCAGTTCTTC. Protein sequence: CASTGSGSSYNEQFF.

The J gene is TRBJ1-5, the V gene TRBV5-6; D not resolved. This CDR3 is built from 16 residues. The germline CDR1 and CDR2 sequences are SGHDT and YYEEEE. Trimming cost V 1 base and J 2 bases, with 13 bases left between them. Here the CDR3 DNA reads TGTGCCAGCAGCTTGTGGCAGGCAACGGGCAATCAGCCCCAGCATTTT. It specifies CASSLWQATGNQPQHF.

The V call is TRBV28, the J call TRBJ2-2, with D hard to call. The germline gives CDR1 MDHEN, CDR2 SYDVKM. This CDR3 is built from 17 residues. The V and J ends lost 6 bases and 2 bases respectively, with 19 bases between them. CDR3 sequence: CASRFEDGTLNTGELFF. The DNA of the CDR3 is TGTGCCAGCAGGTTCGAAGATGGAACTTTAAACACCGGGGAGCTGTTTTTT.

With respect to this clone: Other nucleotide sequences from this sample produce the same CDR3. The V and J genes are TRBV5-4 and TRBJ1-1; D gene unclear. Deletions cut 2 bases from V and 2 bases from J, with 1 base between. The CDR3 length is 11 residues. The germline V gene has CDR1 SGHNT and CDR2 YYREEE (reference sequence). Written as DNA, the CDR3 is TGTGCCAGCAGCTTAAACACTGAAGCTTTCTTT. This sequence encodes CASSLNTEAFF.

The V and J genes are TRBV9 and TRBJ2-3; D gene uncertain. CDR1 is SGDLS, CDR2 YYNGEE, per germline. This CDR3 is built from 12 residues. V was pared by 0 bases and J by 3 bases, with 2 bases between. The chain's CDR3 is CASSVATDTQYF. In DNA form, the CDR3 reads TGTGCCAGCAGCGTAGCTACAGATACGCAGTATTTT.

This clone was seen just once. The genes are TRBV11-1 and TRBJ2-3; D remains unclear. The CDR3 runs to 12 residues. Trimming stripped 5 bases from V and 2 bases from J, with 5 bases between. Germline assignment: CDR1 SGHAT and CDR2 FQDESV (reference sequence). For the CDR3, the DNA is TGTGCCAGCAGCCTCGTCACAGATACGCAGTATTTT. Its protein is CASSLVTDTQYF. Complete variable domain (other parts from reference TRBV11-1 and TRBJ2-3): EAEVAQSPRYKITEKSQAVAFWCDPISGHATLYWYRQILGQGPELLVQFQDESVVDDSQLPKDRFSAERLKGVDSTLKIQPAELGDSAMYLCASSLVTDTQYFGPGTRLTVL.

The V and J genes are TRBV10-3 and TRBJ2-3, with D tentatively TRBD2 (5 bases). There are 14 residues in the CDR3. V gave up 10 bases and J gave up 2 bases, with 16 bases separating them. The germline CDR1 and CDR2 sequences are ENHRY and SYGVKD. The CDR3 sequence is CATLGRGNTDTQYF. CDR3 in DNA: TGTGCCACCCTTGGACGGGGAAACACAGATACGCAGTATTTT.

This clone occurred a few times. The V gene is TRBV6-6, the J gene TRBJ2-2, with D perhaps TRBD1 (6 bases). V lost 2 bases to trimming and J lost 5 bases, with 12 bases between them. The CDR3 sequence is 15 residues long. Germline CDR1 is MNHNY and CDR2 is SVGAGI (reference sequence). CDR3 sequence: CASSYTGQTTGELFF. CDR3 coding DNA: TGTGCCAGCAGTTACACAGGACAGACAACCGGGGAGCTGTTTTTT.

This clone has just one count. The chain couples TRBV5-1 to TRBJ2-7; possibly TRBD1 for D (6 bases). Germline V gene sequence: CDR1 SGHRS, CDR2 YFSETQ. Trimming took 0 bases from V and 7 from J, leaving 11 bases between them. This CDR3 contains 13 residues. In DNA, the CDR3 is TGCGCCAGCAGCTTGGCCCCAGGGGAAGAGCAGTACTTC. It encodes CASSLAPGEEQYF. The complete variable domain, with remaining parts taken from reference TRBV5-1 and TRBJ2-7, reads KAGVTQTPRYLIKTRGQQVTLSCSPISGHRSVSWYQQTPGQGLQFLFEYFSETQRNKGNFPGRFSGRQFSNSRSEMNVSTLELGDSALYLCASSLAPGEEQYFGPGTRLTVT.

V and J are TRBV5-1 and TRBJ2-7; D is unresolved. Trimming took off 0 bases at V and 2 bases at J, with 12 bases between the two ends. The CDR3 totals 15 residues. From germline, CDR1 is SGHRS and CDR2 YFSETQ. CDR3: CASSLAARNPYEQYF. The CDR3 DNA reads TGCGCCAGCAGCTTGGCGGCTAGAAACCCCTACGAGCAGTACTTC.

The V and J genes are TRBV9 and TRBJ2-3; TRBD1 agrees at 8 bases. V was clipped by 3 bases and J by 2 bases; unmatched bases: 8. The germline CDR1 and CDR2 sequences are SGDLS and YYNGEE. The CDR3 has 16 amino acids. The CDR3: CASSERTGGNTDTQYF. The CDR3 coding sequence is TGTGCCAGCAGCGAGAGAACAGGGGGGAACACAGATACGCAGTATTTT.

This clone has a handful of counts. This chain links TRBV19 with TRBJ2-7, with 8 bases fitting TRBD1. Germline V gene sequence: CDR1 LNHDA, CDR2 SQIVND (reference sequence). Trimming cost V 3 bases and J 1 base; bases outside gene matches: 2. The CDR3 has 14 residues. In nucleotides, the CDR3 is TGTGCCAGTAGTATCAGGACAGGGTCCTACGAGCAGTACTTC. Translation: CASSIRTGSYEQYF.